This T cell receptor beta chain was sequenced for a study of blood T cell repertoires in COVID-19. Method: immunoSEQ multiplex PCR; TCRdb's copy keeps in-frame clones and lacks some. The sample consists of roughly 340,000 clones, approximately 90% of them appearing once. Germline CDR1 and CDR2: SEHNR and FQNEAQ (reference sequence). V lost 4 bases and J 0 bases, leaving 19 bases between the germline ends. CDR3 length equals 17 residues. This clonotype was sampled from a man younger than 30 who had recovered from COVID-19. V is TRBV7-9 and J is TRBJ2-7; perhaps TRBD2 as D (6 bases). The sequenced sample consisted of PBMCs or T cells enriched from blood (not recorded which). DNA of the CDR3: TGTGCCAGCAGCTCGGGGGACTCCCGAAAGAGCTCCTACGAGCAGTACTTC. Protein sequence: CASSSGDSRKSSYEQYF.